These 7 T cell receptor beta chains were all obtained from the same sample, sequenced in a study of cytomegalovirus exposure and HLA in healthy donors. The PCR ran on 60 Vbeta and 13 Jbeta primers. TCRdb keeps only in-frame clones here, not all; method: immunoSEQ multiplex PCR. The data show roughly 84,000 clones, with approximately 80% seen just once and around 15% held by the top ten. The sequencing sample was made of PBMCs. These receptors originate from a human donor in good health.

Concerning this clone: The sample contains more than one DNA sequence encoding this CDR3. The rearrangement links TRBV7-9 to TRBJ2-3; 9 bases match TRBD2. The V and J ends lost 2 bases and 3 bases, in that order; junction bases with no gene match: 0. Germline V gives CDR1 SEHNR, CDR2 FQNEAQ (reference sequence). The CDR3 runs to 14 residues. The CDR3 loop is CASSLLAGTDTQYF. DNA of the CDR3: TGTGCCAGCAGCTTACTAGCGGGGACAGATACGCAGTATTTT.

CDR3 protein: CASSPDINQPQHF. The CDR3 DNA reads as TGTGCCAGCAGCCCTGACATTAATCAGCCCCAGCATTTT. This chain links TRBV6-1 with TRBJ1-5; D remains ambiguous. The CDR3 has 13 amino acids. Germline CDR1 MNHNS, CDR2 SASEGT. V was cut by 6 bases and J by 4 bases, with 10 bases left in between.

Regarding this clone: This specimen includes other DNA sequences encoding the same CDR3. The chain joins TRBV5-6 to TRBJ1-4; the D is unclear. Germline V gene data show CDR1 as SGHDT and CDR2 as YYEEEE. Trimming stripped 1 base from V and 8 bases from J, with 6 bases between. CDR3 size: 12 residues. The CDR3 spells CASSLRREKLFF. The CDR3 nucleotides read TGTGCCAGCAGCTTGAGGCGGGAAAAACTGTTTTTT. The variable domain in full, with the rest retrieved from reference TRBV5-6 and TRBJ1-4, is DAGVTQSPTHLIKTRGQQVTLRCSPKSGHDTVSWYQQALGQGPQFIFQYYEEEERQRGNFPDRFSGHQFPNYSSELNVNALLLGDSALYLCASSLRREKLFFGSGTQLSVL.

CDR3 sequence reads: CASSFAGGGTEAFF. The CDR3 DNA is TGTGCCAGCAGCTTCGCAGGGGGCGGAACTGAAGCTTTCTTT. The chain is built from TRBV7-2 and TRBJ1-1; 8 positions match TRBD1. The CDR3 has 14 residues. Per the germline V gene, CDR1 is SGHTA and CDR2 is FQGNSA. J was trimmed by 5 bases and V by 3 bases; bases with no gene match: 5. The full variable domain, in which reference TRBV7-2 and TRBJ1-1 provide the parts outside the CDR3, is GAGVSQSPSNKVTEKGKDVELRCDPISGHTALYWYRQSLGQGLEFLIYFQGNSAPDKSGLPSDRFSAERTGGSVSTLTIQRTQQEDSAVYLCASSFAGGGTEAFFGQGTRLTVV.

The CDR3: CASRLDIDPYEQYF. The CDR3 DNA is TGTGCCAGCAGACTGGACATTGACCCCTACGAGCAGTACTTC. The rearrangement uses TRBV6-5 and TRBJ2-7; D perhaps matches TRBD1 (5 bases). V was pared by 6 bases and J by 2 bases, with 14 bases between. The CDR3 sequence is 14 residues long. Germline values: CDR1 MNHEY, CDR2 SVGAGI.

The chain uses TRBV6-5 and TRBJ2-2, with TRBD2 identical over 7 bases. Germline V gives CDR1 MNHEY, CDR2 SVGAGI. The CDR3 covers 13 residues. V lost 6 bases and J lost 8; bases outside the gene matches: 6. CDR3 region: CASSRREGGELFF. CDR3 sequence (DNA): TGTGCCAGCAGCCGAAGGGAGGGGGGGGAGCTGTTTTTT.

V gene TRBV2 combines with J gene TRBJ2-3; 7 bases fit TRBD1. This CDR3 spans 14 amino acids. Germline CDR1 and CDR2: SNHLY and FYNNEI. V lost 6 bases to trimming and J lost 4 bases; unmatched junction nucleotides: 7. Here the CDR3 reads CASSRQGVADTQYF. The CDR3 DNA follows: TGTGCCAGCAGCCGACAGGGAGTGGCAGATACGCAGTATTTT.